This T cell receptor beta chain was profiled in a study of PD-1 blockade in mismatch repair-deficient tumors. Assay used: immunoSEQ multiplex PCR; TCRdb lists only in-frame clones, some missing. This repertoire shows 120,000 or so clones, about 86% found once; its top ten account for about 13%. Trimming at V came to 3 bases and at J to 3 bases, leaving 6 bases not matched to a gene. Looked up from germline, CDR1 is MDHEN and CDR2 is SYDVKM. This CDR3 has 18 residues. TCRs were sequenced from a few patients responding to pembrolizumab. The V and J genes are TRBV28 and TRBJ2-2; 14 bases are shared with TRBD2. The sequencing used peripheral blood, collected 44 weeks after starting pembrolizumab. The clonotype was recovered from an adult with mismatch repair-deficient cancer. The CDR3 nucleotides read TGTGCCAGCAGTTTCCAGACTAGCGGGAGGGGATACACCGGGGAGCTGTTTTTT. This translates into CASSFQTSGRGYTGELFF.